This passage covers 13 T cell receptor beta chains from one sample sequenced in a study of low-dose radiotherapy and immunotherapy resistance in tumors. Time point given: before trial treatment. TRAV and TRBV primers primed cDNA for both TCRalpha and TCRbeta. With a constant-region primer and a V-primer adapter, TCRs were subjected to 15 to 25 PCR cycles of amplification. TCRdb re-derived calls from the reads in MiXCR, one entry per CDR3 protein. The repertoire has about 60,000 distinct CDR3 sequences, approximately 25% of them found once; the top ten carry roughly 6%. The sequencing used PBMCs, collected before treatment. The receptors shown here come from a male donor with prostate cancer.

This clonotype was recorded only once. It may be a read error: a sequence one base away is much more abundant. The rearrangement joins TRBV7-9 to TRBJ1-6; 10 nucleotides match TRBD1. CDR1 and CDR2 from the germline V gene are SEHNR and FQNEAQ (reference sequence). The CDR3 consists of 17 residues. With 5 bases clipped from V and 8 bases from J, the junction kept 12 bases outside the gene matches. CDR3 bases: TGTGCCAGCAGCCTCAGTCGGGGACAGGGGATTTATTCACCCCTCCACTTT. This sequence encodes CASSLSRGQGIYSPLHF.

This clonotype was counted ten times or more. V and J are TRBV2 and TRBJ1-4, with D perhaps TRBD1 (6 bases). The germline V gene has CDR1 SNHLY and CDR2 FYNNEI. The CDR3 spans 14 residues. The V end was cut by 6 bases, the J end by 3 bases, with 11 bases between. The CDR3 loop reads CASREDRANEKLFF. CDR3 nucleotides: TGTGCCAGCAGGGAGGACAGAGCTAATGAAAAACTGTTTTTT.

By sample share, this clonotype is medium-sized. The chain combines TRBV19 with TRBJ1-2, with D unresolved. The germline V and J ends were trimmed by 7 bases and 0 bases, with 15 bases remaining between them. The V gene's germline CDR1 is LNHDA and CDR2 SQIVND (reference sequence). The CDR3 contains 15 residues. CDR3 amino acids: CASNQGYETNYGYTF. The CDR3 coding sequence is TGTGCCAGTAATCAAGGCTACGAAACTAACTATGGCTACACCTTC.

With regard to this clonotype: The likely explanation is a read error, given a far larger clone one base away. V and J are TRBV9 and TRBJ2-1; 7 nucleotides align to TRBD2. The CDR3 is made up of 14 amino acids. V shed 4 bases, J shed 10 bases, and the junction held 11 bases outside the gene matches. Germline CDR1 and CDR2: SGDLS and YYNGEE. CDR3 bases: TGTGCCAGCAGCCAGGGAGGGGAGGTTTACGAGCAGTTCTTC. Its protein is CASSQGGEVYEQFF. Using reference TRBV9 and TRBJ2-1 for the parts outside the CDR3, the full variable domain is DSGVTQTPKHLITATGQRVTLRCSPRSGDLSVYWYQQSLDQGLQFLIQYYNGEERAKGNILERFSAQQFPDLHSELNLSSLELGDSALYFCASSQGGEVYEQFFGPGTRLTVL.

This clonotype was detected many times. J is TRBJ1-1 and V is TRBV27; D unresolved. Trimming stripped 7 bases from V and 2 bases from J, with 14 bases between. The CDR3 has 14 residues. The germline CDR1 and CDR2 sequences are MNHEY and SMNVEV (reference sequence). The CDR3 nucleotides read TGTGCCAGCAACCGGGCGGGGAAAAACACTGAAGCTTTCTTT. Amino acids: CASNRAGKNTEAFF.

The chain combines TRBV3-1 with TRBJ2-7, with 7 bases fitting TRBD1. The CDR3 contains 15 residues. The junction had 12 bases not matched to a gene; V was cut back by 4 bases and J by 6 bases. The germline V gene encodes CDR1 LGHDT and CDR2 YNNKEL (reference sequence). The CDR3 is CASSLARDRISEQYF. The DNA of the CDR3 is TGTGCCAGCAGCCTCGCCCGGGACAGAATCAGCGAGCAGTACTTC.

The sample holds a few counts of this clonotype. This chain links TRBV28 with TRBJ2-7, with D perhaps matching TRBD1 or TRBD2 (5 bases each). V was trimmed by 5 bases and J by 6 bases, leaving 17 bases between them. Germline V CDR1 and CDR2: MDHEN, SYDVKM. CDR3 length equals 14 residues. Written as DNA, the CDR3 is TGTGCCAGCAGTCTCCCGACCGGGACGGGCGAGCAGTACTTC. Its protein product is CASSLPTGTGEQYF.

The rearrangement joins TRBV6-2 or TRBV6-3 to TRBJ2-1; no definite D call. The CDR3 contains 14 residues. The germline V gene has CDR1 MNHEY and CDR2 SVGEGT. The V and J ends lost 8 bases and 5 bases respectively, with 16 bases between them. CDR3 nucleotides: TGTGCCAGCCTTCTCGCGCGGCAGAACAATGAGCAGTTCTTC. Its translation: CASLLARQNNEQFF.

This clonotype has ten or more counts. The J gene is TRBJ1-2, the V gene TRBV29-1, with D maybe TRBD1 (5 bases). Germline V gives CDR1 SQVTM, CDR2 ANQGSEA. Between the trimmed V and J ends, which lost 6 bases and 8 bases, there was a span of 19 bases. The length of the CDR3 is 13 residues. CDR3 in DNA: TGCAGCGTGCTCGGGGCTCTAAACCGGGGCTACACCTTC. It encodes CSVLGALNRGYTF.

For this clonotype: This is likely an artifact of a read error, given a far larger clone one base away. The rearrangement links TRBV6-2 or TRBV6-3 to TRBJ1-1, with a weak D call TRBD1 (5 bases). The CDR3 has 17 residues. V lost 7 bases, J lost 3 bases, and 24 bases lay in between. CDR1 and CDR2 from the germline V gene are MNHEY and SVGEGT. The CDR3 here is CASNPTGQGTPYTEAFF. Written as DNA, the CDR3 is TGTGCCAGCAACCCTACCGGGCAGGGAACCCCCTACACTGAAGCTTTCTTT.

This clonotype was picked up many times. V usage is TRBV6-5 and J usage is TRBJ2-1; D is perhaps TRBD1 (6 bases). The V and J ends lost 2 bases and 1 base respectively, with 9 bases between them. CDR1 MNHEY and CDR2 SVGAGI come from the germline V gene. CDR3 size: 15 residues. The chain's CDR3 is CASSYDRTSYNEQFF. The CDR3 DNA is TGTGCCAGCAGTTACGACAGGACATCCTACAATGAGCAGTTCTTC.

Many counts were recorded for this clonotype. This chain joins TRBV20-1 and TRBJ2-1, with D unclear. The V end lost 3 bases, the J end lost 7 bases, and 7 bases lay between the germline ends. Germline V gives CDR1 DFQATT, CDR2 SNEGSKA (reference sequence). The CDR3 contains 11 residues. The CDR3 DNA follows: TGCAGTGCTAGGGGTCTGAATGAGCAGTTCTTC. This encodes CSARGLNEQFF.

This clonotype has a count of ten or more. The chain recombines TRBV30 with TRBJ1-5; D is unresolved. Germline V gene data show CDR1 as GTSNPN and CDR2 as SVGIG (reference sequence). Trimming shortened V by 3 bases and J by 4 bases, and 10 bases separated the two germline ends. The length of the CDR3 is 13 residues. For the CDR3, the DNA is TGTGCCTGGAGCGATGGAGGGAATCAGCCCCAGCATTTT. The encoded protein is CAWSDGGNQPQHF.